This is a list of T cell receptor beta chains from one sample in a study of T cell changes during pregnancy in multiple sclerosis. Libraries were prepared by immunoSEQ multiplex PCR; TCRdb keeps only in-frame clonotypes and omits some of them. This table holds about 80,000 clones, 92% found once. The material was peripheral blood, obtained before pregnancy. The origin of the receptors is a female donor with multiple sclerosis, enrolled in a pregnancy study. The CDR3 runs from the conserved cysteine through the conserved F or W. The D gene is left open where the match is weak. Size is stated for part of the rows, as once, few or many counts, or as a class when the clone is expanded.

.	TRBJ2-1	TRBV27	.	TGTGCCAGCAGTGCAGGGCGAGGTAATGAGCAGTTCTTC	CASSAGRGNEQFF
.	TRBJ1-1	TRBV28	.	TGTGCCAGCAGCTCCCCCCGGGGGGGGAACACTGAAGCTTTCTTT	CASSSPRGGNTEAFF
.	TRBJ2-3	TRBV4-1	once	TGCGCCAGCAGCCAAGTAGCGAAGCGGTACACAGATACGCAGTATTTT	CASSQVAKRYTDTQYF
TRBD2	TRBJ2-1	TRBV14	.	TGTGCCAGCAGCCAAGAACCTTTGCTGGGGACTAGATTGGGTGAGCAGTTCTTC	CASSQEPLLGTRLGEQFF
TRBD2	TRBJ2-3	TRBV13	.	TGTGCCAGCAGCGAAGGGACTAGCGGGTACAGCACAGATACGCAGTATTTT	CASSEGTSGYSTDTQYF
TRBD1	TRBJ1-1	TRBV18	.	TGTGCCAGCTCACCACGAGAGACAGGGGGGAACACTGAAGCTTTCTTT	CASSPRETGGNTEAFF
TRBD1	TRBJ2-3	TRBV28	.	TGTGCCAGCAGTTCTAGGGACAGGGGGACAGATACGCAGTATTTT	CASSSRDRGTDTQYF
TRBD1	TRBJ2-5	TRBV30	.	TGTGCCTGGAGCGCGGGACAGGGGGCGGCAGAGACCCAGTACTTC	CAWSAGQGAAETQYF
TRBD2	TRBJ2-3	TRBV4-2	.	TGTGCCAGCAGCCAAGATTTGGCTAGCGGGGGTAGCACAGATACGCAGTATTTT	CASSQDLASGGSTDTQYF
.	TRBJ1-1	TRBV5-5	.	TGTGCCAGCAGCTTGTGGGGGGAAGGAGCCACTGAAGCTTTCTTT	CASSLWGEGATEAFF
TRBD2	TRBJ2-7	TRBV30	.	TGTGCCTGGAGTGACGGGCTAGCGGGAGGGCCAGGTCCCTACGAGCAGTACTTC	CAWSDGLAGGPGPYEQYF
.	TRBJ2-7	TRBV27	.	TGTGCCAGCAGTCACGGGAGTTACGAGCAGTACTTC	CASSHGSYEQYF
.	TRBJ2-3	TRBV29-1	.	TGCAGCGTTGTGTGGGGGGTGATTGTAGATACGCAGTATTTT	CSVVWGVIVDTQYF
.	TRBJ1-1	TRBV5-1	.	TGCGCCAGCAGCTCCTACCGGGGTCAGACTGAAGCTTTCTTT	CASSSYRGQTEAFF
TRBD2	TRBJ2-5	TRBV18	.	TGTGCCAGCTCACCACCATCTAGCGGGGCCAGCTGGTCCCAGTACTTC	CASSPPSSGASWSQYF
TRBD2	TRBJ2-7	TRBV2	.	TGTGCCACTACCCGGGAGGCACTCCCCTACGAGCAGTACTTC	CATTREALPYEQYF
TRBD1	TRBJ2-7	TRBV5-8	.	TGTGCCAGCAGCTTGGGGACAGGGGTTTACGAGCAGTACTTC	CASSLGTGVYEQYF
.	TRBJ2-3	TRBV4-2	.	TGTGCCAGCAGCCAAGAGGCTAGTTTAGATACGCAGTATTTT	CASSQEASLDTQYF
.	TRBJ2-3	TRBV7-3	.	TGTGCCAGCAGCTTACACGGGACTTCAGATACGCAGTATTTT	CASSLHGTSDTQYF
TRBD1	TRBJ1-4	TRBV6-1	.	TGTGCCAGCACCCTCGACAGGGGAGGTGAAAAACTGTTTTTT	CASTLDRGGEKLFF
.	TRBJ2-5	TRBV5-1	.	TGCGCCAGCAGCTTCAGCGGAGTGGGGCAAGAGACCCAGTACTTC	CASSFSGVGQETQYF
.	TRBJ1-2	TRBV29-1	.	TGCAGCGTTGAAGGGGGGGACCTTGGCTATGGCTACACCTTC	CSVEGGDLGYGYTF
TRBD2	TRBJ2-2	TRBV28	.	TGTGCCAGCAGTTTAGGACTAGCGGGAGTCGCCGGGGAGCTGTTTTTT	CASSLGLAGVAGELFF
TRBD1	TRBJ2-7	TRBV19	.	TGTGCCAGTAGTCTGGACAGGGGGCGCCTTAACGAGCAGTACTTC	CASSLDRGRLNEQYF
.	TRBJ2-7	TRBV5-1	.	TGCGCCAGCAGCTCCTTCCACGAGCAGTACTTC	CASSSFHEQYF
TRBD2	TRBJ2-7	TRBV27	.	TGTGCCAGCAGTTTATCCCTAGCGGGCAGCTACGAGCAGTACTTC	CASSLSLAGSYEQYF
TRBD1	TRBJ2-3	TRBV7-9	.	TGTGCCAGCAGCTTAGGCCGGGACAGGGGATCGTGGGATACGCAGTATTTT	CASSLGRDRGSWDTQYF